A selection of T cell receptor beta chains follows, all from one sample in a study of shared clonotypes between healthy human individuals. Method: immunoSEQ multiplex PCR; TCRdb's copy keeps in-frame clones and lacks some. Seen here are approximately 330,000 clones, more than 60% observed once, and the top ten hold about 10%. Sequencing was carried out using memory CD4+ T cells sorted from blood. The receptors stem from a young man in good health. Both conserved end residues are part of each CDR3. D genes are given only for firm matches. Where a row states a size, it is once, few, many or the class of an expanded clone; other rows omit it.

v_call	clone_size	j_call	d_call	cdr3_aa	cdr3_nt
TRBV7-2	.	TRBJ2-1	TRBD1	CASSSRQGNINEQFF	TGTGCCAGCAGCTCCAGACAGGGGAACATCAATGAGCAGTTCTTC
TRBV5-1	.	TRBJ2-4	.	CASTVFPEGDIQYF	TGCGCTAGCACGGTGTTCCCGGAAGGGGACATTCAGTACTTC
TRBV29-1	.	TRBJ2-3	.	CSVAGQSTDTQYF	TGCAGCGTAGCCGGACAGAGCACAGATACGCAGTATTTT
TRBV18	few	TRBJ1-2	.	CASSPRGDVPGYGYTF	TGTGCCAGCTCACCCAGGGGAGACGTTCCCGGGTATGGCTACACCTTC
TRBV7-2	.	TRBJ2-5	TRBD2	CATRAGGKETQYF	TGTGCCACCAGAGCGGGGGGCAAAGAGACCCAGTACTTC
TRBV5-4	.	TRBJ2-7	.	CASSLAGRTYEQYF	TGTGCCAGCAGCTTGGCCGGGCGGACCTACGAGCAGTACTTC
TRBV5-4	.	TRBJ1-2	TRBD1	CASSRTGPYGYTF	TGTGCCAGCAGCCGGACAGGGCCCTATGGCTACACCTTC
TRBV6-5	.	TRBJ2-7	.	CASRAHGGYEQYF	TGTGCCAGCAGGGCACATGGTGGATACGAGCAGTACTTC
TRBV28	.	TRBJ1-2	.	CASRRMGTLAYGYTF	TGTGCCAGCAGAAGGATGGGGACCCTGGCCTATGGCTACACCTTC
TRBV18	few	TRBJ2-1	TRBD2	CASSPPSSGAEQFF	TGTGCCAGCTCACCACCGTCTAGCGGCGCTGAGCAGTTCTTC
TRBV7-8	.	TRBJ2-2	TRBD2	CASRIGTSGTGELFF	TGTGCCAGCAGGATTGGGACTAGTGGGACCGGGGAGCTGTTTTTT
TRBV19	.	TRBJ1-5	TRBD1	CASSRQGGASNQPQHF	TGTGCCAGTAGTCGTCAGGGGGGCGCGAGCAATCAGCCCCAGCATTTT
TRBV5-8	few	TRBJ1-1	.	CASSLRTEAFF	TGTGCCAGCAGCTTGAGGACTGAAGCTTTCTTT
TRBV19	.	TRBJ2-7	.	CASSIRRDYEQYF	TGTGCCAGTAGTATAAGACGGGACTACGAGCAGTACTTC
TRBV5-6	.	TRBJ2-7	.	CASSRYLIRLNYEQYF	TGTGCCAGCAGCCGATATTTGATTAGATTAAACTACGAGCAGTACTTC
TRBV2	once	TRBJ2-5	.	CAKVVGYPQETQYF	TGTGCCAAAGTAGTTGGTTATCCCCAAGAGACCCAGTACTTC
TRBV19	.	TRBJ1-2	.	CASSISGVKGGYTF	TGTGCCAGTAGTATATCCGGGGTGAAGGGCGGCTACACCTTC
TRBV10-3	.	TRBJ2-7	TRBD2	CASRTSGRANEQYF	TGTGCCAGCAGGACTAGCGGGAGGGCCAACGAGCAGTACTTC
TRBV7-9	.	TRBJ2-7	.	CASSLYASGLTYEQYF	TGTGCCAGCAGCTTATACGCGTCCGGCCTCACCTACGAGCAGTACTTC
TRBV29-1	many	TRBJ1-4	.	CSAAKGVGEKLFF	TGCAGCGCCGCGAAAGGGGTGGGCGAAAAACTGTTTTTT
TRBV29-1	.	TRBJ2-1	.	CSVEDPQGHSYNEQFF	TGCAGCGTTGAAGATCCTCAAGGACACTCCTACAATGAGCAGTTCTTC
TRBV11-2	once	TRBJ2-2	TRBD2	CASGARSGEGGELFF	TGTGCCAGCGGGGCACGTAGCGGGGAGGGCGGGGAGCTGTTTTTT
TRBV9	few	TRBJ2-5	.	CASSVGPPRETQYF	TGTGCCAGCAGCGTAGGTCCCCCGAGGGAGACCCAGTACTTC
TRBV23-1	.	TRBJ2-7	.	CASSQNEQYF	TGCGCCAGCAGTCAAAACGAGCAGTACTTC
TRBV5-1	.	TRBJ2-7	.	CASSLGQVYEQYF	TGCGCCAGCAGCTTGGGACAGGTATACGAGCAGTACTTC
TRBV7-2	.	TRBJ2-3	.	CASSRDLQNTQYF	TGTGCCAGCAGCCGGGACTTGCAAAATACGCAGTATTTT
TRBV13	.	TRBJ1-1	.	CASSLDGENTEAFF	TGTGCCAGCAGCTTGGACGGGGAGAACACTGAAGCTTTCTTT
TRBV7-9	.	TRBJ2-5	.	CASSSGGETQYF	TGTGCCAGCAGCTCTGGGGGGGAGACCCAGTACTTC
TRBV28	.	TRBJ2-7	TRBD2	CASRQQEGLAGGPMYEQYF	TGTGCCAGCAGACAGCAGGAGGGACTAGCGGGAGGGCCTATGTACGAGCAGTACTTC
TRBV7-8	.	TRBJ2-1	TRBD2	CASSHTGTRGNEQFF	TGTGCCAGCAGCCACACAGGGACTAGGGGCAATGAGCAGTTCTTC
TRBV14	.	TRBJ1-3	.	CASSQEGEGRTIYF	TGTGCCAGCAGCCAAGAAGGGGAGGGGCGCACCATATATTTT
TRBV28	.	TRBJ1-3	.	CASSSAGGLSGNTIYF	TGTGCCAGCAGTTCCGCCGGGGGGCTCTCTGGAAACACCATATATTTT
TRBV5-1	.	TRBJ2-7	.	CASSPRARGGAYEQYF	TGCGCCAGCAGCCCCCGCGCCAGGGGGGGGGCCTACGAGCAGTACTTC
TRBV5-4	few	TRBJ2-7	.	CASSFSRGSSYEQYF	TGTGCCAGCAGCTTTTCGCGCGGGTCTTCTTACGAGCAGTACTTC
TRBV10-2	.	TRBJ2-2	TRBD2	CASSKTSGRTGELFF	TGCGCCAGCAGTAAGACTAGCGGGAGAACCGGGGAGCTGTTTTTT
TRBV6-6	.	TRBJ1-2	.	CASSSPGRTYGYTF	TGTGCCAGCAGTTCCCCTGGGCGGACCTATGGCTACACCTTC
TRBV27	few	TRBJ2-7	.	CASSPSRGPYEQYF	TGTGCCAGCAGTCCTAGCAGGGGACCCTACGAGCAGTACTTC
TRBV25-1	once	TRBJ2-6	.	CASSEPGRISGANVLTF	TGTGCCAGCAGTGAACCGGGACGGATCTCTGGGGCCAACGTCCTGACTTTC
TRBV2	.	TRBJ1-2	.	CASSYGTSPNYGYTF	TGTGCCAGCAGCTACGGGACATCTCCTAACTATGGCTACACCTTC
TRBV7-8	.	TRBJ2-2	.	CASSLALGTGELFF	TGTGCCAGCAGCTTAGCGCTGGGGACCGGGGAGCTGTTTTTT
TRBV2	.	TRBJ1-6	.	CAGSGQLTRDSPLHF	TGTGCCGGGAGCGGACAGTTGACAAGGGATTCACCCCTCCACTTT